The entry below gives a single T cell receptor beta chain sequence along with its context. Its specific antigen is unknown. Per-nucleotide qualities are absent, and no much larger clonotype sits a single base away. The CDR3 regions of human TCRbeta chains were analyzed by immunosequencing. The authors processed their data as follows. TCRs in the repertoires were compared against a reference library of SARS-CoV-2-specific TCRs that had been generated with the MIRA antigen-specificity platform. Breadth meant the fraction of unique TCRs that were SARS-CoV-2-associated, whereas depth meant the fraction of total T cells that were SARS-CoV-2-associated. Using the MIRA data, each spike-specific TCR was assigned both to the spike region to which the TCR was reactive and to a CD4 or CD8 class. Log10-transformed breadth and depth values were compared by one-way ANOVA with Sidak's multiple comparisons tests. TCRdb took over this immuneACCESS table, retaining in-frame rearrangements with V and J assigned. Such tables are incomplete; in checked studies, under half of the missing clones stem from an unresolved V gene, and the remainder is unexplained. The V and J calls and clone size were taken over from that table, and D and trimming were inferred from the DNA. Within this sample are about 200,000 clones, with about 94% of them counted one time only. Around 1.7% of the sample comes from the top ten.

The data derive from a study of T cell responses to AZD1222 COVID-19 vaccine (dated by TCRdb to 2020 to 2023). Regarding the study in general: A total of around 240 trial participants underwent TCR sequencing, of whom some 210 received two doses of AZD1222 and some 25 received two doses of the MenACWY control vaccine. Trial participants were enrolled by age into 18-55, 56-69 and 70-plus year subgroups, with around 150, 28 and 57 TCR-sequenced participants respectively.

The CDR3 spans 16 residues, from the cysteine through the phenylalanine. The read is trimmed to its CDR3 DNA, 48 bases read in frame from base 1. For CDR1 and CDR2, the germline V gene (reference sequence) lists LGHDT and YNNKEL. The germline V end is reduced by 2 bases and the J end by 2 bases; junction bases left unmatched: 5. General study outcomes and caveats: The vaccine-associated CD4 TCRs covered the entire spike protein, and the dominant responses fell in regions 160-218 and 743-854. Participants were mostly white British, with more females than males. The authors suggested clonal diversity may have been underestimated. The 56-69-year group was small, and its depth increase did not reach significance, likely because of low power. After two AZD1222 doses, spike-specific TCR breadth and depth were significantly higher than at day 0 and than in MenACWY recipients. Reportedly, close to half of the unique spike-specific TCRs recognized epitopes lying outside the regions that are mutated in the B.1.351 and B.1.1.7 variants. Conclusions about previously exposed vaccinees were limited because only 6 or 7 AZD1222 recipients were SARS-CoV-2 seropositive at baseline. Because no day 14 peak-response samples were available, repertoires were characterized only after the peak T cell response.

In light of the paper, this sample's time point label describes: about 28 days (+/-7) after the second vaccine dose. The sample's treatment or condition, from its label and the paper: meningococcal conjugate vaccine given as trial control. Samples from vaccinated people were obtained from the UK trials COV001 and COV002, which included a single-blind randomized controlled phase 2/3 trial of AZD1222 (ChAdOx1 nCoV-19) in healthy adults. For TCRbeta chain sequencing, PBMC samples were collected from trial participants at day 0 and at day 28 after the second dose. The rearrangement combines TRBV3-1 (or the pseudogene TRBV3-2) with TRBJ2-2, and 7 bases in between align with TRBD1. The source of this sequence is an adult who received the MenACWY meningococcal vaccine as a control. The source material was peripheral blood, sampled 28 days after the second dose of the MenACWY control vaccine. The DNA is TGTGCCAGCAGCCAATCGGGACAGACAAACACCGGGGAGCTGTTTTTT. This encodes CASSQSGQTNTGELFF.